This T cell receptor (beta chain) was identified during a study of identical twins. J lost 6 bases, V lost 0 bases, and 3 bases had no gene match. In germline, CDR1 is KGHSH, CDR2 LQKENI. There are 16 residues in the CDR3. Each CDR3 protein gets one entry after TCRdb re-called the 5' RACE reads with MiXCR. Among approximately 600,000 distinct CDR3 sequences, over 8.5% were seen once, and the ten largest hold under 3.5%. The same sample was also used in a study of yellow fever vaccine responses in identical twins.

The chain has TRBV18 and TRBJ2-3, with 13 positions matching TRBD2. Specimen: PBMCs. The clonotype comes from a woman under 30 in good health. CDR3 residues: CASSPPGLAGSDTQYF. The CDR3 DNA sequence: TGTGCCAGCTCACCACCGGGACTAGCGGGGTCTGATACGCAGTATTTT.